This T cell receptor (beta chain) is drawn from a study of T cell repertoires in cytomegalovirus infection. Study information: Public TCR beta signatures marked donors with CMV infection and the matching HLA.

Trimming cost V 0 bases and J 2 bases; bases outside gene matches: 4. This CDR3 has 17 residues. Germline V gene data show CDR1 as SGHNT and CDR2 as YYREEE (reference sequence). TCRdb fed the reads into MiXCR, producing one record per CDR3 protein. This sample has roughly 200,000 distinct CDR3 sequences; 7.5% to 10% occur once, and the top ten carry about 4.6%. The chain joins TRBV5-4 to TRBJ2-6; 8 bases are a match to TRBD1. The material sequenced was PBMCs. The sequence was obtained from a human donor in good health (CMV status not recorded). Some clones in this sample may be carry-over from other donors' samples. In DNA form, the CDR3 reads TGTGCCAGCAGCTTGGGGCAGGGGGCTCCTGGGGCCAACGTCCTGACTTTC. Translation gives CASSLGQGAPGANVLTF.